Detailed here is one T cell receptor beta chain. The table came from immunoSEQ multiplex PCR; TCRdb's copy has only in-frame clones and leaves some out. Of about 200,000 clones listed, over 60% are singletons. This entry comes from a study of cytotoxic CD8 clonotypes in ibrutinib-treated CLL. In germline, CDR1 is SQVTM, CDR2 ANQGSEA. V was shortened by 5 bases and J by 6 bases, with 19 bases between the two germline ends. CDR3 length: 15 amino acids. The V gene is TRBV29-1, the J gene TRBJ2-2; D perhaps matches TRBD1 (6 bases). The sample consisted of PBMCs, taken after 24 months of ibrutinib treatment. This receptor was obtained from a human donor with chronic lymphocytic leukemia. The CDR3 bases are TGCAGCGTTTTGCGACGACAGGAAGGTTCCGGGGAGCTGTTTTTT. This codes for CSVLRRQEGSGELFF.